This is a list of T cell receptor beta chains from one sample in a study of CD8+ T cells in alopecia areata. Only in-frame clones appear in the TCRdb table, and some are missing; sequencing was by immunoSEQ multiplex PCR. The table records about 74,000 clones, roughly 30% of them present only once. The sample in question was CD8+ T cells sorted from blood, obtained at week 4, from a patient treated with tofacitinib. The source of these receptors is a human donor with alopecia areata. CDR3s include the opening cysteine and the closing phenylalanine or tryptophan. D genes are given only for firm matches. The size field is filled for only some rows; it gives once, few, many or a size class.

>TRBJ2-7|.|TRBV2|TRBD2
CASRTASGSSHEQYF
TGTGCCAGCCGGACGGCTAGCGGGAGCTCCCACGAGCAGTACTTC
>TRBJ2-1|few|TRBV4-3|.
CASSQGWKVLNEQFF
TGCGCCAGCAGCCAAGGGTGGAAGGTCCTCAATGAGCAGTTCTTC
>TRBJ2-1|many|TRBV5-1|TRBD2
CASSIAGLGNEQFF
TGCGCCAGTAGCATAGCGGGATTGGGGAATGAGCAGTTCTTC
>TRBJ2-2|few|TRBV29-1|TRBD2
CSVDNGRVGTGELFF
TGCAGCGTTGACAACGGGAGGGTCGGCACCGGGGAGCTGTTTTTT
>TRBJ2-1|few|TRBV6-6|.
CASSYSGQNNEQFF
TGTGCCAGCAGTTACTCCGGACAGAACAATGAGCAGTTCTTC
>TRBJ2-7|few|TRBV29-1|TRBD1
CSVGPPQSPGQGGGYEQYF
TGCAGCGTCGGGCCTCCCCAATCCCCTGGACAGGGGGGCGGCTACGAGCAGTACTTC
>TRBJ1-2|.|TRBV30|TRBD1
CAWSPGTGGPYGYTF
TGTGCCTGGAGTCCTGGGACAGGGGGCCCATATGGCTACACCTTC
>TRBJ2-4|few|TRBV27|.
CASSNSRRAKNIQYF
TGTGCCAGCAGTAACTCGCGGAGAGCCAAAAACATTCAGTACTTC
>TRBJ2-7|.|TRBV15|.
CATSSTSRRPQEQYF
TGTGCCACCAGCAGTACGAGCCGGAGACCCCAGGAGCAGTACTTC
>TRBJ2-1|.|TRBV4-3|.
CASSQGSSYNEQFF
TGCGCCAGCAGCCAAGGGAGCTCCTACAATGAGCAGTTCTTC
>TRBJ2-4|.|TRBV7-2|.
CASSLNGPYSSDQYF
TGTGCCAGCAGCTTGAATGGGCCTTACAGCTCCGATCAGTACTTC
>TRBJ1-5|.|TRBV13|.
CASSLGLGQPQHF
TGTGCCAGCAGCTTAGGCCTCGGGCAGCCCCAGCATTTT
>TRBJ1-1|.|TRBV11-3|.
CASSLGRTEAFF
TGTGCCAGCAGCTTAGGCAGGACTGAAGCTTTCTTT
>TRBJ2-1|.|TRBV7-6|TRBD1
CASSPLIRGNDEQFF
TGTGCCAGCAGCCCGTTGATCAGGGGGAACGATGAGCAGTTCTTC
>TRBJ2-7|.|TRBV7-9|TRBD2
CASSYEAGAYYEQYF
TGTGCCAGCAGCTACGAAGCGGGGGCTTATTACGAGCAGTACTTC
>TRBJ1-2|few|TRBV2|.
CAIVQGVGGYTF
TGTGCCATCGTACAGGGTGTAGGAGGCTACACCTTC
>TRBJ1-2|.|TRBV27|TRBD1
CASRSTGDGYTF
TGTGCCAGCAGGAGTACAGGGGATGGCTACACCTTC
>TRBJ2-7|few|TRBV29-1|.
CSVESLGDGGTYEQYF
TGCAGCGTTGAATCGCTGGGGGATGGCGGAACCTACGAGCAGTACTTC
>TRBJ2-5|.|TRBV7-9|.
CASSLGRETQYF
TGTGCCAGCAGCTTAGGCCGGGAGACCCAGTACTTC
>TRBJ1-2|few|TRBV7-9|.
CASSPPRPRDGYTF
TGTGCCAGCAGCCCCCCCCGGCCCAGGGACGGCTACACCTTC
>TRBJ2-7|.|TRBV5-1|TRBD1
CASSPDRARSYEQYF
TGCGCCAGCAGCCCTGACAGGGCGCGATCCTACGAGCAGTACTTC
>TRBJ2-1|.|TRBV12-5|TRBD2
CARKLAGRNEQFF
TGTGCTAGGAAGCTAGCGGGCAGAAATGAGCAGTTCTTC
>TRBJ2-1|.|TRBV4-1|TRBD2
CASSQRRTSVFINEQFF
TGCGCCAGCAGCCAAAGGCGGACTAGCGTTTTTATTAATGAGCAGTTCTTC
>TRBJ1-5|few|TRBV5-1|.
CASSLRGSQPQHF
TGCGCCAGCAGCTTAAGGGGCAGTCAGCCCCAGCATTTT
>TRBJ2-2|.|TRBV29-1|TRBD1
CSVWTGNTGELFF
TGCAGCGTCTGGACAGGCAACACCGGGGAGCTGTTTTTT
>TRBJ2-1|few|TRBV27|TRBD2
CASSSGTTSYNEQFF
TGTGCCAGCAGTTCCGGGACTACGAGCTACAATGAGCAGTTCTTC
>TRBJ2-5|few|TRBV30|.
CAWTTGYQETQYF
TGTGCCTGGACTACAGGGTACCAAGAGACCCAGTACTTC